Listed below are T cell receptor beta chains from one sample, sequenced in a study of cytomegalovirus exposure and HLA in healthy donors. Using immunoSEQ multiplex PCR, the repertoire was profiled, and TCRdb retains in-frame clones only, with some absent. In the table there are about 200,000 clones, roughly 68% of which are singletons. Material for sequencing was PBMCs. Receptors originate from a woman aged 25 to 45 in good health and CMV-seronegative. CDR3s include the opening cysteine and the closing phenylalanine or tryptophan. A D gene is named only where the DNA matches it firmly. The size of a clone is reported for some rows only, either as once, few or many, or as a class for expanded clones.

cdr3_aa cdr3_nt j_call clone_size v_call d_call
CASSLRQGGDYEQYF TGCGCCAGCAGCCTTAGACAGGGGGGAGACTACGAGCAGTACTTC TRBJ2-7 . TRBV5-1 TRBD1
CASSLGPGLAGAEQFF TGTGCCAGCAGCTTAGGGCCGGGACTAGCAGGCGCTGAGCAGTTCTTC TRBJ2-1 few TRBV7-8 TRBD2
CASSSYNEQFF TGTGCCAGCAGCTCATACAATGAGCAGTTCTTC TRBJ2-1 . TRBV5-4 .
CASSVRGEETQYF TGTGCCAGCAGCGTCCGTGGGGAGGAGACCCAGTACTTC TRBJ2-5 . TRBV7-2 .
CASSMGDLQVGAYQPQHF TGTGCCAGTAGTATGGGAGACCTACAGGTGGGGGCTTATCAGCCCCAGCATTTT TRBJ1-5 . TRBV19 .
CASRPDRAYGYTF TGTGCCAGCAGACCCGACAGGGCTTATGGCTACACCTTC TRBJ1-2 . TRBV6-1 TRBD1
CARPRLGATLYEQYF TGCGCCAGGCCCCGGTTAGGGGCAACCCTCTACGAGCAGTACTTC TRBJ2-7 . TRBV10-1 .
CASSPGTGKGYTF TGTGCCAGCAGTCCTGGGACAGGGAAAGGCTACACCTTC TRBJ1-2 few TRBV6-1 TRBD1
CASSPRTTSNTEAFF TGTGCCAGCAGCCCCAGGACAACCTCGAACACTGAAGCTTTCTTT TRBJ1-1 . TRBV7-8 .
CASSLSRGLNNEQFF TGTGCCAGCAGTTTGTCGCGGGGGTTGAACAATGAGCAGTTCTTC TRBJ2-1 . TRBV27 TRBD2
CASSPWEGNYGYTF TGCGCCAGCAGCCCGTGGGAGGGAAACTATGGCTACACCTTC TRBJ1-2 . TRBV4-3 .
CASSPGLAGERPFF TGCGCCAGCAGCCCGGGACTAGCGGGAGAACGGCCGTTCTTC TRBJ2-1 medium-sized TRBV5-1 TRBD2
CASSPQTGWEAFF TGTGCCAGCTCACCCCAGACAGGGTGGGAAGCTTTCTTT TRBJ1-1 . TRBV18 TRBD1
CASSLRTSSYEQYF TGCGCCAGCAGCCTCCGAACAAGCTCCTACGAGCAGTACTTC TRBJ2-7 . TRBV5-1 .
CASSQLAGGPHEQYF TGTGCCAGCAGCCAACTAGCGGGAGGGCCCCACGAGCAGTACTTC TRBJ2-7 . TRBV7-2 TRBD2
CASSLHSTNQPQHF TGTGCCAGCAGTTTACACAGTACAAATCAGCCCCAGCATTTT TRBJ1-5 once TRBV27 .
CASSTRWGGLDTQYF TGTGCCAGCAGCACCCGGTGGGGGGGTCTGGATACGCAGTATTTT TRBJ2-3 . TRBV7-9 TRBD2
CASSQGWGGQPQHF TGCGCCAGCAGCCAAGGTTGGGGGGGTCAGCCCCAGCATTTT TRBJ1-5 . TRBV4-3 .
CASSSSHRVGGYTF TGTGCCAGTAGTTCCTCTCACAGGGTTGGTGGCTACACCTTC TRBJ1-2 . TRBV19 .
CASSPRTGSTNEKLFF TGTGCCAGCAGCCCACGGACAGGTTCAACTAATGAAAAACTGTTTTTT TRBJ1-4 . TRBV5-6 TRBD1
CASSQRGNQPQHF TGTGCCAGCAGCCAACGCGGCAATCAGCCCCAGCATTTT TRBJ1-5 . TRBV14 .
CASKEGISYNEQFF TGTGCCAGCAAAGAGGGTATCTCCTACAATGAGCAGTTCTTC TRBJ2-1 . TRBV6-5 .
CASNNPGQPHYGYTF TGTGCCAGCAACAACCCGGGACAGCCTCACTATGGCTACACCTTC TRBJ1-2 . TRBV5-6 TRBD1
CASSFSWGRKAKNIQYF TGCGCCAGCAGCTTTAGCTGGGGGCGCAAAGCCAAAAACATTCAGTACTTC TRBJ2-4 few TRBV5-1 .
CASSGRLAGGTDTQYF TGTGCCAGCAGTGGTCGACTAGCGGGAGGGACAGATACGCAGTATTTT TRBJ2-3 . TRBV2 TRBD2
CASSLSSFWPDTQYF TGTGCCAGCAGCTTATCCTCGTTTTGGCCAGATACGCAGTATTTT TRBJ2-3 few TRBV7-9 .
CASSMDRDPGELFF TGTGCCAGTAGTATGGACAGGGACCCCGGGGAGCTGTTTTTT TRBJ2-2 . TRBV19 TRBD1
CASSEGSGLYQETQYF TGTGCCAGCAGTGAGGGTAGCGGGTTGTACCAAGAGACCCAGTACTTC TRBJ2-5 . TRBV25-1 TRBD2
CASSYRTSGGFGELFF TGTGCCAGCAGCTATCGGACTAGCGGGGGGTTCGGGGAGCTGTTTTTT TRBJ2-2 . TRBV9 TRBD2
CASSLKGGPIPYEAFF TGTGCCAGTAGTCTAAAAGGGGGACCTATCCCTTATGAAGCTTTCTTT TRBJ1-1 . TRBV19 .